This record looks at one T cell receptor beta chain sequence and its context. After removal of 4 bases from V and 2 bases from J, the junction contained 6 bases not matched to a gene. The CDR3 runs to 15 residues. Germline V lookup: CDR1 SGDLS, CDR2 YYNGEE. This sample is part of a study of blood T cell repertoires in COVID-19. Study-level background: Samples taken during acute and convalescent COVID-19 were collected in the United States, Italy and Spain. Sample material is recorded as cDNA or gDNA derived from T cells, B-cell-depleted T cells, or PBMCs.

In the original analysis: How many nucleated cells were present was estimated from reference gene primer amplification. Data came from immunoSEQ multiplex PCR; TCRdb stores just in-frame clones and leaves some out. D and trimming were read from the DNA, whereas the V and J calls and clone size are those reported in that table. Of approximately 270,000 clones in the sample, around 90% were seen once. The receptor was derived from an elderly man with acute or convalescent COVID-19. This chain joins TRBV9 and TRBJ1-3; 7 bases line up with TRBD1. Sample: peripheral blood. CDR3 protein: CASSRLDRAGNTIYF. The CDR3 DNA is TGTGCCAGCAGCCGCCTAGACAGGGCTGGAAACACCATATATTTT.